The rows below give T cell receptor beta chains drawn from one sample of a study of T cell responses to AZD1222 COVID-19 vaccine. The method was immunoSEQ multiplex PCR; TCRdb's version includes in-frame clones alone and lacks a portion of them. The table has about 84,000 clones, just over 85% seen once; the top ten hold 5.6%. The sequencing here drew on peripheral blood, taken 28 days after the second AZD1222 dose. The receptors were gathered from an adult who received the AZD1222 COVID-19 vaccine. The CDR3 runs from the conserved cysteine through the conserved F or W. Fields, in order: D gene, clone size, J gene, V gene, CDR3 protein, CDR3 DNA. The D gene is left open where the match is weak. A row's size may be missing; if present it is once, few, many or a size class.

D: TRBD2; size: .; J: TRBJ2-2; V: TRBV13; CDR3: CASTTPPSGGAYTGELFF; DNA: TGTGCCAGCACTACCCCCCCCAGCGGGGGGGCTTACACCGGGGAGCTGTTTTTT
D: TRBD1; size: .; J: TRBJ2-1; V: TRBV19; CDR3: CASTPVGTVNNEQFF; DNA: TGTGCCAGTACCCCCGTCGGGACAGTCAACAATGAGCAGTTCTTC
D: .; size: .; J: TRBJ2-7; V: TRBV10-1; CDR3: CASSGQAGEQYF; DNA: TGCGCCAGCAGTGGGCAGGCGGGGGAGCAGTACTTC
D: .; size: once; J: TRBJ2-2; V: TRBV3-1/TRBV3-2; CDR3: CASSLNTGELFF; DNA: TGTGCCAGCAGCCTTAACACCGGGGAGCTGTTTTTT
D: TRBD2; size: .; J: TRBJ2-5; V: TRBV7-3; CDR3: CASSSWTSGRGARSETQYF; DNA: TGTGCCAGCAGCTCCTGGACTAGCGGGAGAGGGGCCCGTAGTGAGACCCAGTACTTC
D: .; size: .; J: TRBJ2-7; V: TRBV28; CDR3: CASSLPGTDIAREQYF; DNA: TGTGCCAGCAGTTTACCCGGGACGGATATTGCTCGCGAGCAGTACTTC
D: .; size: .; J: TRBJ1-1; V: TRBV5-1; CDR3: CASSSQGDTEAFF; DNA: TGCGCCAGCAGCTCTCAGGGTGACACTGAAGCTTTCTTT
D: TRBD1; size: .; J: TRBJ1-1; V: TRBV9; CDR3: CASSSPRGGTEAFF; DNA: TGTGCCAGCAGCTCCCCCAGGGGGGGCACTGAAGCTTTCTTT
D: .; size: .; J: TRBJ1-6; V: TRBV11-2; CDR3: CASRPEGVEYSPLHF; DNA: TGTGCCAGCAGACCAGAGGGGGTGGAGTATTCACCCCTCCACTTT
D: .; size: .; J: TRBJ1-1; V: TRBV7-9; CDR3: CASSPSPEAFF; DNA: TGTGCCAGCAGCCCAAGTCCTGAGGCTTTCTTT
D: .; size: .; J: TRBJ1-4; V: TRBV18; CDR3: CATRRDSNEKLFF; DNA: TGTGCCACGCGACGGGATTCTAATGAAAAACTGTTTTTT
D: .; size: once; J: TRBJ2-5; V: TRBV7-3; CDR3: CASSLTAGREETQYF; DNA: TGTGCCAGCAGCTTAACGGCAGGGAGAGAAGAGACCCAGTACTTC
D: TRBD2; size: .; J: TRBJ2-5; V: TRBV11-2; CDR3: CASSTPGREKTQYF; DNA: TGTGCCAGCAGCACCCCGGGGAGGGAAAAGACCCAGTACTTC
D: .; size: .; J: TRBJ1-1; V: TRBV12-5; CDR3: CASGDPGGGGTEAFF; DNA: TGTGCTAGTGGTGACCCTGGGGGGGGAGGAACTGAAGCTTTCTTT
D: TRBD1; size: .; J: TRBJ1-1; V: TRBV3-1/TRBV3-2; CDR3: CASSPYSGGTEAFF; DNA: TGTGCCAGCAGCCCTTACTCAGGGGGGACTGAAGCTTTCTTT
D: .; size: once; J: TRBJ1-2; V: TRBV4-1; CDR3: CASSRTRGSNYGYTF; DNA: TGCGCCAGCAGCCGAACCCGGGGTTCTAACTATGGCTACACCTTC
D: .; size: once; J: TRBJ1-1; V: TRBV18; CDR3: CASSPVAGTEAFF; DNA: TGTGCCAGCTCACCGGTCGCGGGCACTGAAGCTTTCTTT
D: .; size: .; J: TRBJ1-1; V: TRBV28; CDR3: CASSFQTGGRAEAFF; DNA: TGTGCCAGCAGTTTCCAGACAGGAGGGCGCGCTGAAGCTTTCTTT
D: .; size: .; J: TRBJ1-4; V: TRBV11-3; CDR3: CASSLVVIPATNEKLFF; DNA: TGTGCCAGCAGCTTAGTTGTAATTCCTGCAACTAATGAAAAACTGTTTTTT
D: .; size: .; J: TRBJ1-6; V: TRBV19; CDR3: CASSVDARDSPLHF; DNA: TGTGCCAGTAGTGTGGACGCCCGGGATTCACCCCTCCACTTT
D: .; size: .; J: TRBJ2-7; V: TRBV30; CDR3: CAWSPRTGYEQYF; DNA: TGTGCCTGGAGTCCCCGGACTGGCTACGAGCAGTACTTC
D: .; size: .; J: TRBJ1-5; V: TRBV28; CDR3: CASRSFRTNQPQHF; DNA: TGTGCCAGCCGTTCCTTCAGGACCAATCAGCCCCAGCATTTT
D: .; size: .; J: TRBJ1-1; V: TRBV6-5; CDR3: CATLPTGPNTEAFF; DNA: TGTGCCACCCTCCCAACAGGACCGAACACTGAAGCTTTCTTT
D: .; size: once; J: TRBJ2-7; V: TRBV10-3; CDR3: CAITSAASYEQYF; DNA: TGTGCCATCACCTCCGCAGCTTCCTACGAGCAGTACTTC
D: .; size: .; J: TRBJ2-7; V: TRBV28; CDR3: CASGSGAPYEQYF; DNA: TGTGCCAGCGGGTCGGGAGCCCCCTACGAGCAGTACTTC
D: .; size: .; J: TRBJ2-1; V: TRBV7-9; CDR3: CASSPPGYNEQFF; DNA: TGTGCCAGCAGCCCACCAGGGTACAATGAGCAGTTCTTC
D: .; size: .; J: TRBJ1-5; V: TRBV7-9; CDR3: CASSLGRSQPQHF; DNA: TGTGCCAGCAGCTTAGGGCGGAGTCAGCCCCAGCATTTT
D: TRBD1; size: .; J: TRBJ1-2; V: TRBV2; CDR3: CASKERGRLSYGYTF; DNA: TGTGCCAGCAAAGAGAGGGGGCGTCTCTCCTATGGCTACACCTTC
D: .; size: .; J: TRBJ2-3; V: TRBV5-4; CDR3: CASSAGPPADTQYF; DNA: TGTGCCAGCAGCGCCGGACCTCCCGCAGATACGCAGTATTTT
D: TRBD2; size: .; J: TRBJ2-3; V: TRBV10-2; CDR3: CASSPTSGRGGDTQYF; DNA: TGCGCCAGCAGTCCGACTAGCGGGAGAGGGGGAGATACGCAGTATTTT